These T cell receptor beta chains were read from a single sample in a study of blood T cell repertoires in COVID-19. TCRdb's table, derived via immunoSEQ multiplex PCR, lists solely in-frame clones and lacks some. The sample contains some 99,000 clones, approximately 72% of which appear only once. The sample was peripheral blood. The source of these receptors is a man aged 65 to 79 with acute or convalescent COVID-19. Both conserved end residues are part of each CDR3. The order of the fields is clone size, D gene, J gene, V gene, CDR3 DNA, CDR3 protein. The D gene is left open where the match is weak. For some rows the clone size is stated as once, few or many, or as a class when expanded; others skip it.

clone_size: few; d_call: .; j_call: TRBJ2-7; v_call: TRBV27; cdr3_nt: TGTGCCAGCAGCCGAAAAGCCGAACTATTCTACGAGCAGTACTTC; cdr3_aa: CASSRKAELFYEQYF
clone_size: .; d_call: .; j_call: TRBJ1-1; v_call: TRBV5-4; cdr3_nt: TGTGCCAGCAGCTTCACAGGGACTAACCCTGAAGCTTTCTTT; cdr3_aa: CASSFTGTNPEAFF
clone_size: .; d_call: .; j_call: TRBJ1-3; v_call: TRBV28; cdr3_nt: TGTGCCAGCAGTCTTGGAAACACCATATATTTT; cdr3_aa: CASSLGNTIYF
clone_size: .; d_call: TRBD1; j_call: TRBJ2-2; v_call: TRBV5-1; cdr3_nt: TGCGCCAGCAGCCCCGGACAGGACACCGGGGAGCTGTTTTTT; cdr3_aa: CASSPGQDTGELFF
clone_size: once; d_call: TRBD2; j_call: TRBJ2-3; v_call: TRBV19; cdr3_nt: TGTGCCAGTAGTAACCCTCTCCGGCGGGAGTTGGCAGATACGCAGTATTTT; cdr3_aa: CASSNPLRRELADTQYF
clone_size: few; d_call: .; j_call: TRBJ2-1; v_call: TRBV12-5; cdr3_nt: TGTGCTAGTGGTTTGTTTCCGGGACTCAGCTCCTACAATGAGCAGTTCTTC; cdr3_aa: CASGLFPGLSSYNEQFF
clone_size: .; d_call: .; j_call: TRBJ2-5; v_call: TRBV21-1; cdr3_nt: TGTGCCAGCAGCAGACGGACAGGGGGCATAGGAGAGACCCAGTACTTC; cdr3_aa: CASSRRTGGIGETQYF
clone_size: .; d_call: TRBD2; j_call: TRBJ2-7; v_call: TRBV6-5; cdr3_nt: TGTGCCAGCAGTAACGGGAGGTATAGGGGCGAGCAGTACTTC; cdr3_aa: CASSNGRYRGEQYF
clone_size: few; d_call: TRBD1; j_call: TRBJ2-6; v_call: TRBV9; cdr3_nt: TGTGCCAGCAGCGCGGGATTGACAGGGACCAGCTCTGGGGCCAACGTCCTGACTTTC; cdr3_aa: CASSAGLTGTSSGANVLTF
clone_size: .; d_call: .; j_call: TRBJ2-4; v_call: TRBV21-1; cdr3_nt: TGTGCCAGCAGCAAAGGCCGCCCAGAAAACATTCAGTACTTC; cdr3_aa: CASSKGRPENIQYF
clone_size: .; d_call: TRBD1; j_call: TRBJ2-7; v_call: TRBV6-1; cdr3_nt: TGTGCCAGCAGTGAGACAGGGGTCTCCTACGAGCAGTACTTC; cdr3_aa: CASSETGVSYEQYF
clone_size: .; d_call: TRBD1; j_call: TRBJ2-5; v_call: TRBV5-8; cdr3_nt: TGTGCCAGCAGCTTGCAGCCAGGGGGCCTGGAGACCCAGTACTTC; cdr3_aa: CASSLQPGGLETQYF
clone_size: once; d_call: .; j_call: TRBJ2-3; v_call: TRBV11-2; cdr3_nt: TGTGCCAGCAGCTTCCGTCCCACAGATACGCAGTATTTT; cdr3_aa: CASSFRPTDTQYF
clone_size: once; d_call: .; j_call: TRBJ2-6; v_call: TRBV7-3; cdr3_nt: TGTGCCAGCAGCCTAAATGGCCTCTCTGGGGCCAACGTCCTGACTTTC; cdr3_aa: CASSLNGLSGANVLTF
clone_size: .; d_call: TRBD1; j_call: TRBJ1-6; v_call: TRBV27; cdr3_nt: TGTGCCAGCAGTTTCGGATTGGGACAGGGAGGCTCACCCCTCCACTTT; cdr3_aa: CASSFGLGQGGSPLHF
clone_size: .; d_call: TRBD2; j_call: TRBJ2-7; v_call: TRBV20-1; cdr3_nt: TGCAGTGCTAGTGGACTAGCGGCCGGGTTAGATGAGCAGTACTTC; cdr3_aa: CSASGLAAGLDEQYF
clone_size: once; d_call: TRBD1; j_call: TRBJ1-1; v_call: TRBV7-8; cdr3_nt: TGTGCCAGCAGCCCCGTCCCGGGACAGGGTCTGGGCACTGAAGCTTTCTTT; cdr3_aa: CASSPVPGQGLGTEAFF
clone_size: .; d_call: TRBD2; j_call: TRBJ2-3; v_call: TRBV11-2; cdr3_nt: TGTGCCAGCAGCCTAGGGGCCCTACTAGCGGGAGGGAGCACAGATACGCAGTATTTT; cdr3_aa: CASSLGALLAGGSTDTQYF
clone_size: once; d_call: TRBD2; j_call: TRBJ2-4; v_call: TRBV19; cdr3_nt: TGTGCCAGTAGTATACCCTTAGCGGGAGGGAGCGGCATTCAGTACTTC; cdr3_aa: CASSIPLAGGSGIQYF
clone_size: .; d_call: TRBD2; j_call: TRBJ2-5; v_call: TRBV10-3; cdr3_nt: TGTGCCATCAGTAATAGCGGGAGCCCAGAGACCCAGTACTTC; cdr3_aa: CAISNSGSPETQYF
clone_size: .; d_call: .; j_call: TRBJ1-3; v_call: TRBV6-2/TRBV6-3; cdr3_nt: TGTGCCAGCAGTTTACCGGGACACTCTGGAAACACCATATATTTT; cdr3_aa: CASSLPGHSGNTIYF
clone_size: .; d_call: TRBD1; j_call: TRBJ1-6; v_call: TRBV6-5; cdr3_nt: TGTGCCAGCAGTTACGACAGGGGGGCTTCACCCCTCCACTTT; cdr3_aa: CASSYDRGASPLHF
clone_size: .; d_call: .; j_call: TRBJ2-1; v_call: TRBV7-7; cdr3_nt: TGTGCTAGCAGCCTTAGCTCCTACAATGAGCAGTTCTTC; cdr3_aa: CASSLSSYNEQFF
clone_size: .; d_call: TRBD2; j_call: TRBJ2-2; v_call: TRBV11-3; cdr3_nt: TGTGCCAGCAGCTTTGCGGGAGAGGCCGGGGAGCTGTTTTTT; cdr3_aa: CASSFAGEAGELFF
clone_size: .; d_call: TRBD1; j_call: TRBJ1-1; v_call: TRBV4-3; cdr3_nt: TGCGCCAGCAGCCAAGACGGGCAGGGGGCTTTAGGAGCTTTCTTT; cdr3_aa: CASSQDGQGALGAFF
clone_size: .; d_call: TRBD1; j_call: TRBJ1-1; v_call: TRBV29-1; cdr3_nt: TGCAGCGCTTGGACAGGAGGAGTGAGAACTGAAGCTTTCTTT; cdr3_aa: CSAWTGGVRTEAFF
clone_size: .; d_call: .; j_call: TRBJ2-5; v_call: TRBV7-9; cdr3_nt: TGTGCCAGCAGCTTAGGAGGGAACCAAGAGACCCAGTACTTC; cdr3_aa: CASSLGGNQETQYF
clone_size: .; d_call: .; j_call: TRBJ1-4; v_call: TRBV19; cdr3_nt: TGTGCCAGTAGTACTTACAGGGCGATAGGAGAAAAACTGTTTTTT; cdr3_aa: CASSTYRAIGEKLFF
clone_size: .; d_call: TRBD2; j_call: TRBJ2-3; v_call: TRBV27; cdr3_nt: TGTGCCAGCAGTTTTCAACTAGCGGGGGGAGATACGCAGTATTTT; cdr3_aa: CASSFQLAGGDTQYF
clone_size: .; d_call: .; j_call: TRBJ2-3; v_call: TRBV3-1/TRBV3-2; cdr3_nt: TGTGCCAGCAGCCAAGAACCCCCGGCAGGGTGGGACACAGATACGCAGTATTTT; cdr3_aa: CASSQEPPAGWDTDTQYF
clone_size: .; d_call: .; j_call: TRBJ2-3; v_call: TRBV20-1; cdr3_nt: TGCAGTGCTAGTCTAGGGGTCCGGAGCACAGATACGCAGTATTTT; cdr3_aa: CSASLGVRSTDTQYF
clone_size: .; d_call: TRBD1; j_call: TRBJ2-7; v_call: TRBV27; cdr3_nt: TGTGCCAGCAGTTTCCCGGGACAGGGGGGTTTCGAGCAGTACTTC; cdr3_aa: CASSFPGQGGFEQYF
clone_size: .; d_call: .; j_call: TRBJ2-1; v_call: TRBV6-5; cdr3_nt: TGTGCCAGCAGCCGTCAGCGGAGCTCCTACAATGAGCAGTTCTTC; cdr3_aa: CASSRQRSSYNEQFF
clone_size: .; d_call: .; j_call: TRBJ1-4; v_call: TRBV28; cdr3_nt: TGTGCCAGCAGTCCCGCAGGCGCAACTAATGAAAAACTGTTTTTT; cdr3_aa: CASSPAGATNEKLFF
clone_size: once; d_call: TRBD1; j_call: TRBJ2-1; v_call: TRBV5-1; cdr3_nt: TGCGCCAGCAGCCGAGGGGGCTTTGCGGATGAGCAGTTCTTC; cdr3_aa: CASSRGGFADEQFF
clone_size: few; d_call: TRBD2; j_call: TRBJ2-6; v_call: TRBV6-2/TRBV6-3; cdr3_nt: TGTGCCAGCAGTTTACGCCGGGAGGGCCCTGGGGCCAACGTCCTGACTTTC; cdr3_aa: CASSLRREGPGANVLTF
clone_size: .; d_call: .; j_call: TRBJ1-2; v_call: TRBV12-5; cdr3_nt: TGTGCTAGTGGTTTGGACCCCGGCGGGGCGAGGAATGGCTACACCTTC; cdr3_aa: CASGLDPGGARNGYTF
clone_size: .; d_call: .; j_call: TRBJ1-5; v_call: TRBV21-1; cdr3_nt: TGTGCCAGCAGCAAATGCGAACTAGGACTTTATCAGCCCCAGCATTTT; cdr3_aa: CASSKCELGLYQPQHF
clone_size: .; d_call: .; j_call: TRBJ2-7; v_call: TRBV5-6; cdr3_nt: TGTGCCAGCAGCTTGCGACAGGCAAGGGGCTACGAGCAGTACTTC; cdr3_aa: CASSLRQARGYEQYF
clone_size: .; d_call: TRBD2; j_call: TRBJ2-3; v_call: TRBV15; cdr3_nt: TGTGCCACCAGCAGAGCCCAGCGGGGTAGCACAGATACGCAGTATTTT; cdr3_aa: CATSRAQRGSTDTQYF
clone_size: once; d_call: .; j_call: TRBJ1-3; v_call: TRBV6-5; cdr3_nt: TGTGCCAGCAAACAATCTGGAAACACCATATATTTT; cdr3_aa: CASKQSGNTIYF
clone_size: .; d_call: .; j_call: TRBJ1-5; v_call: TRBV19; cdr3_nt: TGTGCCAGTAGTATAGCCGGCGGAAATAGCAATCAGCCCCAGCATTTT; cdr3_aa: CASSIAGGNSNQPQHF
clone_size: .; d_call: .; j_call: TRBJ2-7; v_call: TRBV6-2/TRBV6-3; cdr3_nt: TGTGCCAGCAGTTACCCGGGCTACGAGCAGTACTTC; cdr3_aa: CASSYPGYEQYF
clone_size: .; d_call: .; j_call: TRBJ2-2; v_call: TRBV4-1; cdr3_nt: TGCGCCAGCAGCCCTGGGCCAGGGGAAACCGGGGAGCTGTTTTTT; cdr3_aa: CASSPGPGETGELFF
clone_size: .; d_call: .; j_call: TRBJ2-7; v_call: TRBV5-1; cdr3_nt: TGCGCCAGCAGCTTGGGGGACACCCTCCACGAGCAGTACTTC; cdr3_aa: CASSLGDTLHEQYF
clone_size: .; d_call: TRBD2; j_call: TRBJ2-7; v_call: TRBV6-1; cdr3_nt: TGTGCCAGCAGACTAGCGGGAATCGAAACCTACGGGCAGTACTTC; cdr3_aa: CASRLAGIETYGQYF